A single sample gave rise to the 29 T cell receptor beta chains below, sequenced in a study of blood T cell repertoires in COVID-19. Measured with immunoSEQ multiplex PCR; TCRdb has only the in-frame clones, and not every one. The profile shows some 200,000 clones, approximately 84% of them singletons. The source material was peripheral blood. These receptors came from a woman in her fifties or sixties with acute or convalescent COVID-19.

V usage is TRBV5-1 and J usage is TRBJ2-7, with 12 bases lining up with TRBD1. The trim removed 2 bases at V and 2 bases at J, leaving 8 bases unmatched. The CDR3 is 17 amino acids. Germline V lookup: CDR1 SGHRS, CDR2 YFSETQ. CDR3 DNA sequence: TGCGCCAGCAGCTTAGGAACCGGGACAGGGGGCACCTACGAGCAGTACTTC. It specifies CASSLGTGTGGTYEQYF.

J is TRBJ2-7 and V is TRBV2; 10 bases match TRBD2. The CDR3 is 15 amino acids. Trimming cost V 5 bases and J 2 bases; bases outside gene matches: 6. Germline V lookup: CDR1 SNHLY, CDR2 FYNNEI. The CDR3 DNA sequence: TGTGCCAGCAGTTTCAGCGGGGGGGGTGCCTACGAGCAGTACTTC. Residues: CASSFSGGGAYEQYF. Combining the CDR3 with reference TRBV2 and TRBJ2-7 gives the whole variable domain EPEVTQTPSHQVTQMGQEVILRCVPISNHLYFYWYRQILGQKVEFLVSFYNNEISEKSEIFDDQFSVERPDGSNFTLKIRSTKLEDSAMYFCASSFSGGGAYEQYFGPGTRLTVT.

The V gene is TRBV6-5, the J gene TRBJ1-2, with TRBD1 as a possible D gene (5 bases). This CDR3 region has 14 residues. Germline V gene lookup returns CDR1 MNHEY and CDR2 SVGAGI. Trimming took 8 bases from V and 5 from J, leaving 18 bases between them. DNA for the CDR3: TGTGCCAGCGCCCCCACCGGAGGGGTTTATGGCTACACCTTC. Its protein is CASAPTGGVYGYTF.

This clone appeared a single time. The chain is built from TRBV5-1 and TRBJ1-2; TRBD1 aligns across 8 bases. The CDR3 sequence is 14 residues long. Germline V lookup: CDR1 SGHRS, CDR2 YFSETQ. Unmatched junction bases numbered 4, after V lost 2 bases and J lost 4 bases. The CDR3 reads CASSFGQGPYGYTF. CDR3 DNA: TGCGCCAGCAGCTTCGGACAGGGTCCCTATGGCTACACCTTC.

Only one count was recorded for this clone. The rearrangement links TRBV30 to TRBJ1-1; the D gene is possibly TRBD1 (6 bases). Per germline, CDR1 GTSNPN and CDR2 SVGIG (reference sequence). V lost 4 bases and J 5 bases, leaving 14 bases between the germline ends. The CDR3 totals 13 residues. The CDR3 DNA follows: TGTGCCTGGACTGTAGGGGGAAGGACTGAAGCTTTCTTT. It is translated as CAWTVGGRTEAFF.

The rearrangement joins TRBV23-1 to TRBJ1-6, with 9 positions matching TRBD1. TRBV23-1 is labeled an ORF, and its function is uncertain. The CDR3 sequence is 19 residues long. V trimming: 4 bases; J trimming: 5 bases; junction bases outside the gene matches: 15. The CDR3 protein is CASSPTPGTGDRDNSPLHF. Here the CDR3 DNA reads TGCGCCAGCAGTCCCACCCCCGGCACCGGGGACAGGGATAATTCACCCCTCCACTTT.

This clone was observed once. V is TRBV10-2 and J is TRBJ2-7, with D possibly being TRBD1 (6 bases). Per the germline V gene, CDR1 is WSHSY and CDR2 is SAAADI. Trimming shortened V by 5 bases and J by 0 bases, and 17 bases separated the two germline ends. The length of the CDR3 is 16 residues. This CDR3 reads CASSLRNRDPSYEQYF. The DNA for the CDR3 is TGCGCCAGCAGTCTCAGGAACAGGGACCCCTCCTACGAGCAGTACTTC.

This chain uses TRBV9 with TRBJ1-5; perhaps TRBD1 as D (6 bases). Germline CDR1 and CDR2: SGDLS and YYNGEE. Trimming removed 0 bases from V and 6 bases from J, with 7 bases in between. The CDR3 length is 13 residues. This chain's CDR3 is CASSVEGGQPQHF. The DNA of the CDR3 is TGTGCCAGCAGCGTAGAAGGGGGTCAGCCCCAGCATTTT.

The gene calls are TRBV7-2 and TRBJ2-3, with no clear D. CDR3 length: 12 residues. Germline V gene data show CDR1 as SGHTA and CDR2 as FQGNSA. The germline V and J ends were trimmed by 6 bases and 3 bases, with 7 bases remaining between them. CDR3 residues: CASRLSTDTQYF. The CDR3 nucleotides read TGTGCCAGCAGACTTAGTACAGATACGCAGTATTTT.

The CDR3 spells CASTHGRGSTEAFF. The CDR3 nucleotides read TGTGCCAGCACCCACGGCCGGGGAAGCACTGAAGCTTTCTTT. The rearrangement links TRBV2 to TRBJ1-1, with no clear D. V was clipped by 7 bases and J by 4 bases, with 16 bases between them. The CDR3 covers 14 residues. Germline CDR1 is SNHLY and CDR2 is FYNNEI.

V is TRBV6-5 and J is TRBJ1-1; D is undetermined. The CDR3 covers 13 residues. Germline V gene data show CDR1 as MNHEY and CDR2 as SVGAGI. V was cut by 7 bases and J by 0 bases, with 9 bases left in between. The CDR3 region has the DNA TGTGCCAGCATCGGAGAGTTGAACACTGAAGCTTTCTTT. This translates into CASIGELNTEAFF.

The chain employs TRBV6-5 and TRBJ1-4; tentatively, D is TRBD1 (5 bases). Between the trimmed V and J ends, which lost 0 bases and 8 bases, there was a span of 10 bases. There are 14 residues in the CDR3. CDR1 is MNHEY, CDR2 SVGAGI, per germline. The CDR3 DNA is TGTGCCAGCAGTTACTCATACTCAGGGGAAAAACTGTTTTTT. Protein: CASSYSYSGEKLFF.

The genes are TRBV27 and TRBJ2-7; TRBD2 aligns across 8 bases. After removal of 5 bases from V and 4 bases from J, the junction contained 10 bases not matched to a gene. Germline values: CDR1 MNHEY, CDR2 SMNVEV (reference sequence). The CDR3 has 15 amino acids. The CDR3 nucleotides read TGTGCCAGCAGTACCACGGGGGGGGGTTTTTACGAGCAGTACTTC. It translates to CASSTTGGGFYEQYF.

The rearrangement links TRBV18 to TRBJ1-1; D remains unclear. The CDR3 length is 15 residues. Trimming stripped 0 bases from V and 5 bases from J, with 13 bases between. Germline CDR1 is KGHSH and CDR2 is LQKENI. The DNA for the CDR3 is TGTGCCAGCTCACCACCATATGGGAGCGGTACTGAAGCTTTCTTT. It specifies CASSPPYGSGTEAFF.

Note on this clone: The same CDR3 also results from other DNA sequences found in this sample. The CDR3, as DNA: TGTGCCAGCAGCCGTAGCGGGGGGGCCACAGATACGCAGTATTTT. It specifies CASSRSGGATDTQYF. The genes are TRBV7-3 and TRBJ2-3, with TRBD2 matching over 11 bases. Trimming removed 5 bases from V and 2 bases from J; junction bases left unmatched: 3. This CDR3 has 15 amino acids. CDR1 is SGHTA and CDR2 is FQGTGA in the germline V gene.

The rearrangement joins TRBV20-1 to TRBJ1-1, with D possibly TRBD1 on 6 matching bases. The ends were cut back, 3 bases at V and 0 bases at J, with 14 bases in the middle. The germline V gene encodes CDR1 DFQATT and CDR2 SNEGSKA (reference sequence). The CDR3 has 15 amino acids. For the CDR3, the DNA is TGCAGTGCTAGTCGGACAGCAACTATGAACACTGAAGCTTTCTTT. It codes for CSASRTATMNTEAFF.

J is TRBJ2-2 and V is TRBV14; a weak D match, TRBD1 (6 bases). The ends were cut back, 2 bases at V and 4 bases at J, with 14 bases in the middle. This CDR3 spans 16 amino acids. The V gene's germline CDR1 is SGHDN and CDR2 FVKESK. As DNA, the CDR3 is TGTGCCAGCAGCCAACTCGGACAGCCCCTCACCGGGGAGCTGTTTTTT. It translates to CASSQLGQPLTGELFF.

To note about this clone: An end of the junction does not agree with germline; a read error may underlie this. This sample also contains other DNA sequences that code for the same CDR3. The J gene is TRBJ1-1, the V gene TRBV11-3, with 11 nucleotides matching TRBD1. CDR3 length: 14 amino acids. Germline CDR1 and CDR2: SGHNT and YENEEA. The CDR3 region has the DNA TGTGCCAGCAGCGGCAGCGGACAGGGGGCTGAAGCCTTCTTT. Residues: CASSGSGQGAEAFF.

The genes are TRBV6-6 and TRBJ1-2, with TRBD1 identical over 7 bases. Germline lookup yields CDR1 MNHNY and CDR2 SVGAGI (reference sequence). The CDR3 contains 13 residues. Trimming took 6 bases from V and 4 from J; bases not matched to a gene: 5. This chain's CDR3 is CASRAQGSYGYTF. In DNA form, the CDR3 reads TGTGCCAGCAGAGCACAGGGGTCCTATGGCTACACCTTC.

CDR3 nucleotide sequence: TGCGCCAGCAGTCAAGTGACAGGGGAGACCCAGTACTTC. Its protein is CASSQVTGETQYF. J is TRBJ2-5 and V is TRBV23-1, with 7 bases aligning to TRBD1. TRBV23-1 is an ORF for which the function is uncertain. The CDR3 covers 13 residues. The J segment lost 5 bases and the V segment lost 2 bases, leaving 2 bases of the junction unmatched.

The chain is built from TRBV6-5 and TRBJ2-1, with 10 bases identical to TRBD2. CDR1 is MNHEY and CDR2 is SVGAGI in the germline V gene. Trimming cost V 7 bases and J 2 bases; bases outside gene matches: 5. This CDR3 is 15 amino acids long. The CDR3 protein is CASTYSGGTYNEQFF. DNA of the CDR3: TGTGCCAGCACTTATAGCGGGGGGACCTACAATGAGCAGTTCTTC.

The genes are TRBV6-6 and TRBJ2-7; the D is unclear. This CDR3 comprises 15 residues. Between the trimmed V and J ends, which lost 7 bases and 2 bases, there was a span of 18 bases. The V gene's germline CDR1 is MNHNY and CDR2 SVGAGI (reference sequence). The CDR3 reads CASTDRQKGAYEQYF. Here the CDR3 DNA reads TGTGCCAGCACCGACCGCCAAAAAGGAGCCTACGAGCAGTACTTC.

This CDR3 reads CASSPPGQGKYEQYF. CDR3 coding DNA: TGTGCCAGCTCACCACCGGGACAGGGAAAATACGAGCAGTACTTC. The V call is TRBV18, the J call TRBJ2-7, with 9 nucleotides matching TRBD1. Germline V gives CDR1 KGHSH, CDR2 LQKENI. The CDR3 length is 15 residues. Trimming cost V 0 bases and J 4 bases; bases outside gene matches: 4.

This sequence joins TRBV2 and TRBJ1-1; D remains ambiguous. The CDR3 has 14 amino acids. V was shortened by 4 bases and J by 8 bases, with 17 bases between the two germline ends. Germline CDR1 is SNHLY and CDR2 is FYNNEI. Here the CDR3 DNA reads TGTGCCAGCAGTGTGGGCCCGCAGAACGACGAAGCTTTCTTT. This encodes CASSVGPQNDEAFF.

The V and J genes are TRBV9 and TRBJ2-3; D is unresolved. Germline lookup yields CDR1 SGDLS and CDR2 YYNGEE. V was pared by 4 bases and J by 0 bases, with 9 bases between. The CDR3 totals 14 residues. The CDR3, as DNA: TGTGCCAGCAGCACTTGGGCTAGCACAGATACGCAGTATTTT. Protein: CASSTWASTDTQYF.

CDR3 region: CASSAQGSSYGYTF. Here the CDR3 DNA reads TGTGCCAGCAGCGCCCAGGGTTCGTCGTATGGCTACACCTTC. The J gene is TRBJ1-2, the V gene TRBV9, with D maybe TRBD1 (5 bases). CDR3 length: 14 residues. V was clipped by 3 bases and J by 5 bases, with 14 bases between them. CDR1 SGDLS and CDR2 YYNGEE come from the germline V gene.

The chain uses TRBV10-3 and TRBJ1-1, with D tentatively TRBD1 (6 bases). Germline assignment: CDR1 ENHRY and CDR2 SYGVKD. V dropped 6 bases and J dropped 7 bases, with 15 bases sitting between them. The CDR3 has 13 residues. In DNA, the CDR3 is TGTGCCATCAGAGTGGTCCAGGGGAGTGAAGCTTTCTTT. Residues: CAIRVVQGSEAFF.

V is TRBV5-1 and J is TRBJ1-2, with no clear D. Trimming removed 4 bases from V and 3 bases from J, with 13 bases in between. Per germline, CDR1 SGHRS and CDR2 YFSETQ. This CDR3 contains 14 residues. The CDR3 sequence: CASSPMEAYYGYTF. CDR3 nucleotide sequence: TGCGCCAGCAGCCCAATGGAGGCTTACTATGGCTACACCTTC. The whole variable domain, remainder taken from reference TRBV5-1 and TRBJ1-2, is KAGVTQTPRYLIKTRGQQVTLSCSPISGHRSVSWYQQTPGQGLQFLFEYFSETQRNKGNFPGRFSGRQFSNSRSEMNVSTLELGDSALYLCASSPMEAYYGYTFGSGTRLTVV.

The rearrangement links TRBV28 to TRBJ2-7, with D unresolved. V was cut by 3 bases and J by 3 bases, with 3 bases left in between. The germline V gene encodes CDR1 MDHEN and CDR2 SYDVKM. CDR3 length equals 11 residues. The CDR3 protein is CASSFLYEQYF. The CDR3 bases are TGTGCCAGCAGTTTCCTCTACGAGCAGTACTTC.